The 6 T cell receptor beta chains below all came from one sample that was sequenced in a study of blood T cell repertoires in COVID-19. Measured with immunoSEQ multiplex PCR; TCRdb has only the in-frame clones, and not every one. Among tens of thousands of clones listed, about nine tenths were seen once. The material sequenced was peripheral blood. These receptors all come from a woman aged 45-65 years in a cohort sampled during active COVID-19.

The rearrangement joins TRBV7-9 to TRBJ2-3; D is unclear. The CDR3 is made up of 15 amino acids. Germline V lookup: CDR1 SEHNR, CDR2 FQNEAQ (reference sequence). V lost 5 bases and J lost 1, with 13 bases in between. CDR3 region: CASSRDLTGTDTQYF. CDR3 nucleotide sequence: TGTGCCAGCAGCAGAGATCTAACCGGCACAGATACGCAGTATTTT.

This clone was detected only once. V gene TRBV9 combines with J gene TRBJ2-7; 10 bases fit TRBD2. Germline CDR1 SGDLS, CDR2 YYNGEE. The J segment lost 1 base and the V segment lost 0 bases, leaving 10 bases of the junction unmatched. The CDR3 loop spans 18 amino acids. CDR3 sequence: CASSVAASGSLASYEQYF. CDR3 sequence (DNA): TGTGCCAGCAGCGTAGCGGCTAGCGGGAGCCTAGCATCCTACGAGCAGTACTTC.

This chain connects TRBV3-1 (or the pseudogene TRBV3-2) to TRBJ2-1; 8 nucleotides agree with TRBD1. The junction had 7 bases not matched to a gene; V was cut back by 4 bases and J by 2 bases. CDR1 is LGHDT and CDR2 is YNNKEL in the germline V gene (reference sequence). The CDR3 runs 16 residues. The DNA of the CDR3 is TGTGCCAGCAGCCCTCAGGGGGCAAGGACCTACAATGAGCAGTTCTTC. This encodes CASSPQGARTYNEQFF.

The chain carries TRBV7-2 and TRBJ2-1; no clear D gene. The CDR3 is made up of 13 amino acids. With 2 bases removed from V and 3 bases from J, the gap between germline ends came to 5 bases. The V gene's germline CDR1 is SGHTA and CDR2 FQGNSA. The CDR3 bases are TGTGCCAGCAGCTTATCACTCTACAATGAGCAGTTCTTC. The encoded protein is CASSLSLYNEQFF.

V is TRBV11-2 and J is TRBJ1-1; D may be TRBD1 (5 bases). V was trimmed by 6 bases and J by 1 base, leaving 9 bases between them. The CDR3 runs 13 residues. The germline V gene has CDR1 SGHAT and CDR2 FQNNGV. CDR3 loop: CASRGLANTEAFF. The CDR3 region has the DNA TGTGCCAGCAGGGGACTGGCGAACACTGAAGCTTTCTTT.

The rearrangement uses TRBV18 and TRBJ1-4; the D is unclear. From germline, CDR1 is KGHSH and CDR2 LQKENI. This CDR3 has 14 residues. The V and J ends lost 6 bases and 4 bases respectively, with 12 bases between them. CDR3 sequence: CASSRAAYNEKLFF. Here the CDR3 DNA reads TGTGCCAGCTCGAGGGCAGCCTATAATGAAAAACTGTTTTTT.